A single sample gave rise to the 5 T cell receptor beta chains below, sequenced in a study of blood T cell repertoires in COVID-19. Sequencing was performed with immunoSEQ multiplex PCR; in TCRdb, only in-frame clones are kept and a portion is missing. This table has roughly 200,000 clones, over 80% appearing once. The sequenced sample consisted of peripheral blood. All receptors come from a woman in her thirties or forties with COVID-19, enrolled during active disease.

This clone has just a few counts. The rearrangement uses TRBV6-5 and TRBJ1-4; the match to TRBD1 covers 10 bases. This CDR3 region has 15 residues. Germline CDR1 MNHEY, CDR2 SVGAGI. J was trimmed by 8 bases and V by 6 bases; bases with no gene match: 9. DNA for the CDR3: TGTGCCAGCAGGGGACTAGGACAGGGGGGCGAAAAACTGTTTTTT. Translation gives CASRGLGQGGEKLFF.

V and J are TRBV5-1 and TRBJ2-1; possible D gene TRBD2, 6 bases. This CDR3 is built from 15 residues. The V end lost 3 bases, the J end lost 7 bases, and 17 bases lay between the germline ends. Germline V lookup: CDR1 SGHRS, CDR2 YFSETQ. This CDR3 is CASSSDGGVKNEQFF. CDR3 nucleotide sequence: TGCGCCAGCAGCTCCGACGGAGGGGTTAAAAATGAGCAGTTCTTC. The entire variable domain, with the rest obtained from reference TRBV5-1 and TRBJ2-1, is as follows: KAGVTQTPRYLIKTRGQQVTLSCSPISGHRSVSWYQQTPGQGLQFLFEYFSETQRNKGNFPGRFSGRQFSNSRSEMNVSTLELGDSALYLCASSSDGGVKNEQFFGPGTRLTVL.

The CDR3 DNA follows: TGTGCCAGCAGCTGGGGCTTTGGGGCGGGGGATCCCTACGAGCAGTACTTC. Residues: CASSWGFGAGDPYEQYF. The chain links TRBV5-4 to TRBJ2-7; TRBD2 agrees at 7 bases. V shed 3 bases and J 2 bases; nucleotides not matched to a gene: 14. The CDR3 has 17 amino acids. The germline CDR1 and CDR2 sequences are SGHNT and YYREEE (reference sequence).

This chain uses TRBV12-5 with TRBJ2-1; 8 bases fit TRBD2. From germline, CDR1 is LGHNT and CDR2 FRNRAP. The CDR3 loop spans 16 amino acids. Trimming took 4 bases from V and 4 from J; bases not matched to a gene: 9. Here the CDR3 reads CASGSPGLGGYNEQFF. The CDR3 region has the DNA TGTGCTAGTGGTTCGCCGGGACTAGGGGGGTACAATGAGCAGTTCTTC.

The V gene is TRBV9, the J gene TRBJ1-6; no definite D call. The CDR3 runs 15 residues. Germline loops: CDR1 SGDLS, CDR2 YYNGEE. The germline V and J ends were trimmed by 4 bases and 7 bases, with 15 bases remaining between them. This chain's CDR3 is CASSSRTGNNSPLHF. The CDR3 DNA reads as TGTGCCAGCAGCTCAAGAACGGGGAACAATTCACCCCTCCACTTT.